This T cell receptor beta chain was sequenced in a study of T-cell memory formation after mild COVID-19. After 5'RACE with constant-segment primers, TCR alpha and TCR beta cDNA libraries carrying sample barcodes and UMIs were obtained. Each CDR3 protein is one row after TCRdb ran MiXCR on the 5' RACE reads. The sample lists some 250,000 distinct CDR3 sequences; around 10% were seen once. The V gene's germline CDR1 is SGHTA and CDR2 FQGNSA. J gave up 0 bases and V 5 bases, and 6 bases lay outside the gene matches. This CDR3 has 15 residues. This clonotype was picked up a small number of times. The antigen is undetermined. Regarding the study as a whole: Contracting clones, day 15 to 85, had balanced CD4/CD8, and later expanders favored CD4+. Memory from before infection featured some responding clones, which suggests cross-reactive memory joined.

Sequences were obtained from PBMCs or a T cell subset sorted from them (not recorded which). This receptor was taken from a man between 18 and 35 years old who had mild COVID-19 (a few samples of this study predate the infection). Cell type and time point are not known. The chain employs TRBV7-2 and TRBJ1-2; 7 positions agree with TRBD1. CDR3 sequence (DNA): TGTGCCAGCAGCCCCTGGCAGGGGGCTAACTATGGCTACACCTTC. Residues: CASSPWQGANYGYTF.